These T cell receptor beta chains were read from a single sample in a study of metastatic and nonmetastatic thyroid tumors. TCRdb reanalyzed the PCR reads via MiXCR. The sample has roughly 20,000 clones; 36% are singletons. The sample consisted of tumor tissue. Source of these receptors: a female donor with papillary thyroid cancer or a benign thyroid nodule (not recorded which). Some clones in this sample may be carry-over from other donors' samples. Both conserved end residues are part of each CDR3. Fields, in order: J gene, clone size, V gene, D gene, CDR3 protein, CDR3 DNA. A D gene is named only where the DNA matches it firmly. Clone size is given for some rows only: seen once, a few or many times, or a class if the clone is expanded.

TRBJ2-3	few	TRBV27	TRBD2	CASSLAGGPDTQYF	TGTGCCAGCAGTTTAGCGGGAGGTCCAGATACGCAGTATTTT
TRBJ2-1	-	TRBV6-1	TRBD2	CASRPGLVGRDEQFF	TGTGCCAGCAGGCCAGGACTAGTGGGGAGGGATGAGCAGTTCTTC
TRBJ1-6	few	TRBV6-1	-	CASSEVEQRNNSPLHF	TGTGCCAGCAGTGAAGTAGAACAGAGAAATAATTCACCCCTCCACTTT
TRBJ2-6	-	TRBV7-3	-	CASSLVGSGANVLTF	TGTGCCAGCAGCTTAGTGGGCTCTGGGGCCAACGTCCTGACTTTC
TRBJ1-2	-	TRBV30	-	CAYGPSYGYTF	TGTGCCTACGGGCCCAGCTATGGCTACACCTTC
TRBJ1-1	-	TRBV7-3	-	CASSLSGENTEAFF	TGTGCCAGCAGCTTATCAGGGGAGAACACTGAAGCTTTCTTT
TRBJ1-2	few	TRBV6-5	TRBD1	CASSYTGGAGYGYTF	TGTGCCAGCAGTTACACAGGGGGCGCGGGCTATGGCTACACCTTC
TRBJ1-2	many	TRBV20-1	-	CSARFAGDAYGYTF	TGCAGTGCTAGATTCGCAGGGGACGCATATGGCTACACCTTC
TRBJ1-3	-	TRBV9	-	CASSGGGRSSGNTIYF	TGTGCCAGCAGCGGAGGGGGACGGAGCTCTGGAAACACCATATATTTT
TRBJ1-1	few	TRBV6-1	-	CASNGQGSNTEAFF	TGTGCCAGCAACGGCCAGGGGTCGAACACTGAAGCTTTCTTT
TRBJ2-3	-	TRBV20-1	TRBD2	CSARGTSGGAGTDTQYF	TGCAGTGCTAGAGGGACTAGCGGGGGGGCTGGCACAGATACGCAGTATTTT
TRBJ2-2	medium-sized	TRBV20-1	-	CSAKGPRHTGELFF	TGCAGTGCTAAGGGACCCCGGCACACCGGGGAGCTGTTTTTT
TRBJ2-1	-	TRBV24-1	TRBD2	CATSDLAGGSYNEQFF	TGTGCCACCAGTGATTTGGCGGGGGGTTCCTACAATGAGCAGTTCTTC
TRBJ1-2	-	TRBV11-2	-	CASSLGGDYGYTF	TGTGCCAGCAGCTTAGGAGGGGACTATGGCTACACCTTC
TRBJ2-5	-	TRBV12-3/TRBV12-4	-	CASSLVVGPAGETQYF	TGTGCCAGCAGTTTAGTAGTCGGCCCTGCGGGGGAGACCCAGTACTTC
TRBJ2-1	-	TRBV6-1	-	CASSPNEQYSYNEQFF	TGTGCCAGCAGCCCCAACGAACAGTACTCCTACAATGAGCAGTTCTTC
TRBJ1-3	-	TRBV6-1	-	CARAFRGHSGDTMYF	TGTGCCAGAGCCTTCCGGGGTCACTCTGGAGACACCATGTATTTT
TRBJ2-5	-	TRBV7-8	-	CASSEGLFQETQYF	TGTGCCAGCAGCGAGGGACTTTTCCAAGAGACCCAGTACTTC
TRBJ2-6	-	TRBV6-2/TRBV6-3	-	CASSGLSGTGANVLTF	TGTGCCAGCTCGGGACTCAGCGGAACTGGGGCCAACGTCCTGACTTTC
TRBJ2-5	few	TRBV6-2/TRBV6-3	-	CASTSGELQETQYF	TGTGCCAGCACCTCGGGCGAACTGCAAGAGACCCAGTACTTC
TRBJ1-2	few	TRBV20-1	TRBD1	CSARERGQYGYTF	TGCAGTGCTCGAGAAAGGGGGCAGTATGGCTACACCTTC
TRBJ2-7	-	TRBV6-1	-	CASSEDQRGVNEQYF	TGTGCCAGCAGTGAAGACCAAAGGGGCGTCAACGAGCAGTACTTC
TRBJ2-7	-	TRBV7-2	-	CASSRQAYEQYF	TGTGCCAGCAGCCGACAGGCCTACGAGCAGTACTTC
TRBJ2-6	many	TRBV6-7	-	CASSRRPLKSGANVLTF	TGTGCCAGCAGCCGTAGGCCCCTGAAATCCGGGGCCAACGTCCTGACTTTC
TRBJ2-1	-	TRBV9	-	CASSVASAKGSYNEQFF	TGTGCCAGCAGCGTAGCCAGCGCGAAGGGGTCCTACAATGAGCAGTTCTTC
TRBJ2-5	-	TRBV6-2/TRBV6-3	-	CASWRRETQYF	TGTGCCAGCTGGAGAAGGGAGACCCAGTACTTC
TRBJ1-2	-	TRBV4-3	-	CASSETRNYGYTF	TGCGCCAGCAGCGAAACAAGGAACTATGGCTACACCTTC
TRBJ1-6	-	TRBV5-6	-	CASSLDSYNSPLHF	TGTGCCAGCAGCTTGGACAGCTATAATTCACCCCTCCACTTT
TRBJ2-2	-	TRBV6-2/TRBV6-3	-	CASKEQSVTGELFF	TGTGCCAGCAAGGAGCAGTCAGTCACCGGGGAGCTGTTTTTT
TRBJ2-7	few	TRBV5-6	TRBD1	CASSFTGVYNEQYF	TGTGCCAGCAGCTTTACAGGGGTGTACAACGAGCAGTACTTC
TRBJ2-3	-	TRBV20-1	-	CSARPDGRTDTQYF	TGCAGTGCTAGACCGGACGGACGCACAGATACGCAGTATTTT
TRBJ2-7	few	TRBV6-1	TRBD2	CASSELTRSGGEQYF	TGTGCCAGCAGTGAACTGACCCGTAGCGGGGGCGAGCAGTACTTC
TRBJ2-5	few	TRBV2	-	CASSLGASRETQYF	TGTGCCAGCAGCTTGGGGGCGTCACGGGAGACCCAGTACTTC
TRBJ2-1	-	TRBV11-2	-	CASSLAAGLYSNEQFF	TGTGCCAGCAGCTTAGCCGCGGGACTCTATTCCAATGAGCAGTTCTTC
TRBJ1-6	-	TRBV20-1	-	CSARGDNNSPLHF	TGCAGTGCTAGAGGGGACAATAATTCACCCCTCCACTTT
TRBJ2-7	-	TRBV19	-	CASKQDRLAYEQYF	TGTGCCAGTAAGCAGGACCGTTTAGCCTACGAGCAGTACTTC
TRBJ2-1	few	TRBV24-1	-	CATSDLSGANNEQFF	TGTGCCACCAGTGACTTGTCCGGGGCCAACAATGAGCAGTTCTTC
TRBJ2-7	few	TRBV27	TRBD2	CASRGLAGTSYEQYF	TGTGCCAGCAGGGGACTAGCGGGAACCTCCTACGAGCAGTACTTC
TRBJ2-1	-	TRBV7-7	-	CASSLGPDNEQFF	TGTGCCAGCAGCTTAGGGCCGGACAATGAGCAGTTCTTC
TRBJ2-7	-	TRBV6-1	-	CASTQGWSSYEQYF	TGTGCCAGCACCCAAGGCTGGAGCTCCTACGAGCAGTACTTC
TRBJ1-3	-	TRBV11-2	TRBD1	CASSSRIGQGFSGNTIYF	TGTGCCAGCAGCTCCCGGATCGGACAGGGCTTTAGCGGAAACACCATATATTTT
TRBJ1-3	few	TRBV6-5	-	CASSYEVSLSGNTIYF	TGTGCCAGCAGTTACGAAGTCAGCCTCTCTGGAAACACCATATATTTT
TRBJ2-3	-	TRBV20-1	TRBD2	CSALPGLIAGGSTDTQYF	TGCAGTGCTCTCCCGGGTTTAATAGCGGGGGGAAGCACAGATACGCAGTATTTT
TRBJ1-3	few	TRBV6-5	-	CASSYSAHRMASGNTIYF	TGTGCTAGCAGTTACTCGGCGCACAGAATGGCCTCTGGAAACACCATATATTTT
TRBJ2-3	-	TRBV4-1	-	CASSQDISLVDTQYF	TGCGCCAGCAGCCAAGACATCTCCCTTGTAGATACGCAGTATTTT
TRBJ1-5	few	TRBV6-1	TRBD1	CASRNPGTGGINQPQHF	TGTGCCAGCAGAAACCCCGGGACAGGGGGGATCAATCAGCCCCAGCATTTT
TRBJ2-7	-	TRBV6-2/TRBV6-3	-	CASSYGISNTKSYEQYF	TGTGCCAGCAGTTACGGGATTAGCAACACCAAATCCTACGAGCAGTACTTC
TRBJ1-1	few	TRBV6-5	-	CASTRAEAFF	TGTGCCAGCACGCGAGCTGAAGCTTTCTTT
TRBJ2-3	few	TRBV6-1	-	CASSMLRTDTQYF	TGTGCCAGCAGTATGCTCCGCACAGATACGCAGTATTTT
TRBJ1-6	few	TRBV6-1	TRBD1	CASRTGPYNSPLHF	TGTGCCAGCAGGACAGGGCCCTATAATTCACCCCTCCACTTT